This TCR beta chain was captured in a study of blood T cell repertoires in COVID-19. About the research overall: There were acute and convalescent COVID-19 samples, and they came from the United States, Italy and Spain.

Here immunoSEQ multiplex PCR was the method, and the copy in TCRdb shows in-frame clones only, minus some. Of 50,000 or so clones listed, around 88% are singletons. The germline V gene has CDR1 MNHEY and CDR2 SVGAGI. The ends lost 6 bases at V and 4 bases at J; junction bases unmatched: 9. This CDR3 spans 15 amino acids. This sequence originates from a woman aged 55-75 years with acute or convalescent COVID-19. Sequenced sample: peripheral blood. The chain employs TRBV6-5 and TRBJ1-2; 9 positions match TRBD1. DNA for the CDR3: TGTGCCAGCAGGTCGACAGGGGGAACGACCTATGGCTACACCTTC. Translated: CASRSTGGTTYGYTF.